The subject of this entry is one TCR beta chain. The antigen remains undetermined. Assay used: immunoSEQ multiplex PCR; TCRdb lists only in-frame clones, some missing. The profile shows under 20,000 clones, about 89% of them singletons. These data belong to a study of lymphopenia after photon versus proton radiotherapy. Findings and limits, study-wide: Photon-treated patients lost naive T cells and TCR diversity; proton-treated stayed stable.

The CDR3 runs 14 residues. Looked up from germline, CDR1 is SGHRS and CDR2 is YFSETQ. V gave up 4 bases and J gave up 4 bases; unmatched junction bases: 5. The starting material was peripheral blood, obtained from a patient treated with photon-based radiotherapy. The TCR originated in a man aged 60 to 75 with pancreatic cancer. This chain connects TRBV5-1 to TRBJ1-1; TRBD1 aligns across 9 bases. DNA of the CDR3: TGCGCCAGCAGCCCACAGGGGGCTGCCACTGAAGCTTTCTTT. Translated: CASSPQGAATEAFF.